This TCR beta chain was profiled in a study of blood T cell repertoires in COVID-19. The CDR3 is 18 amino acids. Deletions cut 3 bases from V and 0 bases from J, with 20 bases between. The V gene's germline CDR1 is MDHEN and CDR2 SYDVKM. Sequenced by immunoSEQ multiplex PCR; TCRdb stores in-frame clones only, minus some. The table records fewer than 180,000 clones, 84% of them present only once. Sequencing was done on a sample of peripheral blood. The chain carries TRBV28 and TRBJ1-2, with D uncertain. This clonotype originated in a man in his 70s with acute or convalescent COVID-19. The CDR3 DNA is TGTGCCAGCAGTTTCCAAAGTATGGGAGCCGATACTAACTATGGCTACACCTTC. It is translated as CASSFQSMGADTNYGYTF.